Reported below is one T cell receptor beta chain. Its antigen is unknown. There are no base qualities to consult, and no much larger clone falls within one base. In total, roughly 670 healthy bone marrow donors made up the cohort. At the time of sampling, all cohort members were nominally healthy, though unrecorded immune exposures were likely present. The donor was CMV seronegative and belonged to the group of around 350 seronegative cohort members. A peripheral blood sample was collected from each donor, and TCR beta sequencing was performed on peripheral blood mononuclear cells. Genomic DNA was extracted from the blood cell samples with the Qiagen DNeasy Blood Extraction Kit. The record originates from a study of cytomegalovirus exposure and HLA in healthy donors (dated by TCRdb to 2017 to 2019). With regard to the full study: An earlier analysis of a few hundred of the donors reported 250 to 350 Gb of sequence data and 117 million unique TCR beta sequences obtained from around 190 million T cells. An early release that covered several hundred HLA-typed donors contained approximately 300 gigabases of sequencing data and 65 million to 100 million unique TCR sequences. Of the approximately 400 genotyped donors, approximately 81% were placed in the genetic ancestry cluster associated with self-reported Caucasian donors. The study aimed to test whether cataloging public T cell receptors could reveal signatures of past pathogen exposure. Using immunosequencing, the study profiled T cell repertoires from 666 subjects and related those repertoires to cytomegalovirus serostatus. Besides the first cohort of some 670 subjects, a separate validation cohort made up of over 100 different subjects was used. To predict cytomegalovirus infection status, the study brought together high-throughput TCR immunosequencing, statistical association of individual TCRs with disease status, and machine learning. A later analysis re-examined previously published TCR beta repertoires from over 500 donors and added high-resolution HLA genotyping to investigate patterns of TCR occurrence. In the later analysis, no new phenotypic data were used to find candidate immune exposures; instead, reliance was placed on TCR beta sequences and their occurrence across donors. An earlier analysis of 450 to 750 of the donors used high-throughput TCR beta sequencing to judge whether each TCR beta V gene segment behaved as functional or pseudogenic. Donor age, sex, ethnicity and CMV serostatus were collected together with the repertoire data. A later genetic analysis took genome-wide SNP genotypes for about 55% of the 666 donors and used that subset as a discovery cohort. Every repertoire in the discovery cohort had been generated on one and the same sequencing platform. HLA typing covered class I and class II loci at four-digit resolution. Typing coverage varied by locus: roughly 629-630 donors for A, B, C, DRB1 and DQB1; approximately 500 for DQA1; more than 600 for DPA1; fewer than 480 for DPB1. Five DR-DQ haplotypes were treated as single units for association and clustering because of strong linkage in the cohort. Among about 400 genotyped donors of the cohort, an average of roughly 230,000 unique TCR beta nucleotide sequences was sequenced per donor, of which 15% to 20% were non-productive. What the study reported, not specific to this receptor: Linkage disequilibrium might explain the correlated functional status among segregating V segments, but an unknown experimental factor could not be excluded. For the cohort, immune exposure information was limited to CMV serostatus. Three of the identified cytomegalovirus-associated TCR beta chains were confirmed in vitro to be specific for cytomegalovirus antigens. In both the original and validation cohorts, the classifier was reported to diagnose cytomegalovirus status with high specificity and sensitivity. The presence/absence analyses assumed that sequencing depth was roughly uniform across donors, and that assumption may not be true. A further reported finding was that TCR beta sequences accurately predicted the HLA-A and HLA-B alleles for most subjects in the first cohort. Because counts were too low, 15 to 20 rarely observed V segments, including chromosome 9 orphons, were excluded from the earlier analysis of some 590 of the donors. When HLA alleles, especially DR and DQ, strongly co-occurred, attributing TCR associations to individual alleles was difficult. According to a later analysis, parvovirus B19, influenza, CMV and Epstein-Barr virus appeared linked to several top co-occurrence clusters. In an earlier analysis of roughly 500 of the donors, most TCR beta V segments appeared in productive rearrangements about 87% or about 30% of the time, broadly matching IMGT annotations. According to a later genetic analysis, donors in an Asian-associated ancestry cluster had fewer N-insertions in productive TCRs than the approximately 670-donor mean. The authors suggested that the approach could potentially be generalized to other disease states and immunological phenotypes. Because some donors lacked HLA typing at each locus, the association tests relied only on the typed subset. In a later analysis, HLA-associated TCR beta chains showed more clonal expansion and lower generation probabilities than non-associated chains that were equally common. An association between a missense DCLRE1C variant and V-gene and J-gene trimming of TCR beta chains was found in a later genetic analysis and replicated in an independent cohort. In a later analysis, TCR association rates were found to vary across HLA loci, with the most associated TCRs seen for DRB1 alleles and the fewest for HLA-C alleles. The sequencing pipeline was judged likely to have produced a cluster of highly shared sequence variants as a technical artifact. While some public TCRs were present in many individuals, most TCR sequences turned up only very rarely across donors. At a false discovery rate of 0.05, a later analysis linked about 16,000 TCR beta sequences to specific HLA alleles. According to a later analysis, most CMV-associated TCR beta chains appeared to be HLA-restricted, and the HLA associations seemed to be driven largely by CMV exposure. The study listed 150 to 200 TCR beta chains as associated with cytomegalovirus. The 87-base-pair reads could not distinguish some IMGT-functional V segments, including TRBV6-2 and TRBV6-3, so those segments were excluded. The cohort was sequenced for TCR beta chains only, and without alpha or paired-chain data the features that could be detected were limited.

Libraries were built with the immunoSEQ multiplex PCR assay. The multiplex PCR relied on a mix of 60 forward primers for TCR Vbeta segments and 13 reverse primers for TCR Jbeta segments. Amplification of the CDR3 region of rearranged TCR beta genes was performed with a multiplex PCR assay on genomic DNA. The Illumina HiSeq System was used to sequence the amplified TCR beta libraries as 87-base-pair reads. The source study handled its data this way. Across the 670 or so repertoires, a later analysis counted 60 million to 90 million unique TCR beta chains, approximately 10 million of which were shared by at least two donors. A nearest-neighbor algorithm error-corrected the raw reads and collapsed the reads into unique sequences, merging closely related sequences to remove PCR and sequencing errors. V, D and J gene segments were assigned by aligning CDR3 sequences to IMGT reference sequences. For a sequence to be retained, at least a six-nucleotide match to both a V gene segment and a J gene segment was required. A rearrangement was called productive if the CDR3 had no stop codons and remained in frame with V and J, and every other rearrangement was called non-productive. Following IMGT convention, CDR3 was defined as the stretch from the second conserved V-encoded cysteine up to the conserved J-encoded phenylalanine. The earlier analysis of about 610 of the donors excluded any sequence lacking an unambiguous match to a single V gene segment. An earlier analysis of 587 of the donors classified V segments as functional when productive rearrangements were above 56.7% and as segregating when the standard deviation between donors was above 5%. A statistical classification framework was built for diagnosing cytomegalovirus status from the catalog of TCR beta chain sequences. V and J gene assignment, in a later analysis, came from comparing TCR nucleotide sequences with IMGT/GENE-DB human TR gene sequences. A later analysis assigned CDR3 sequences and most-parsimonious VDJ recombination scenarios with the TCRdist pipeline. In a later analysis, each TCR beta chain was defined by its CDR3 amino acid sequence together with its V-gene family, and reads lacking a unique V-gene family were excluded. A later analysis removed roughly 590 highly shared, low-generation-probability nucleotide sequences to deal with suspected cross-contamination and a sequencing artifact. In a later analysis, a clonal expansion index was calculated for each public chain from normalized within-repertoire ranks of inferred template counts. A later analysis computed generation probabilities with a VDJ recombination model fitted to out-of-frame rearrangements, and checked the results against IGoR. Hypergeometric tests were used in a later analysis to score TCR-TCR, TCR-HLA and TCR-CMV co-occurrence, with a repertoire-size bias correction applied to the TCR pairs. False discovery rates were estimated in a later analysis by permuting HLA or CMV assignments 20 times. In a later analysis, co-occurring TCRs were grouped with DBSCAN, and TCRdist sequence similarity was added when clustering was performed within HLA-allele-positive subsets. Repertoires with fewer than 30,000 or more than 120,000 public chains were left out of co-occurrence clustering, as were a handful of repertoires with anomalous nucleotide sharing. TCRdb stores this immuneACCESS table with in-frame sequences only. Part of the clones is absent; in the studies checked, under half of the shortfall reflects unresolved V genes, and no reason is known for the rest. Clone size and V and J calls were adopted from that table, with D and trimming inferred from the DNA. The sample profile shows around 130,000 clones; around 73% of them were found once. Around 1.2% of the sample rests with the top ten.

The CDR3 contains 12 residues, cysteine and phenylalanine counted. The DNA shown is the 36-base CDR3, in frame from base 1. The germline V and J ends show losses of 10 bases and 4 bases respectively, and no gene match explains 4 bases of the junction. CDR1 and CDR2 were assigned from the germline V gene as MDHEN and SYDVKM. The sequenced material came from PBMCs. The receptor's source is a man aged 45-65 years in good health and CMV-seronegative. This chain joins TRBV28 to TRBJ1-5; 7 nucleotides in the junction match TRBD1. The CDR3 region has the sequence CATTGENQPQHF. The base sequence is TGTGCCACTACAGGGGAAAATCAGCCCCAGCATTTT.